The 3 T cell receptor beta chains below were found in one sample sequenced in a study of T cell clonality in common variable immunodeficiency. These receptors have no identified antigens. Clones were sequenced by immunoSEQ multiplex PCR, and TCRdb holds only the in-frame ones, with some missing. The sample shows 25,000 to 30,000 clones, none of them appearing just once. The study's findings and limits: Common variable immunodeficiency TCR beta sequences reportedly had fewer deletions and N-nucleotide insertions.

Material: peripheral blood mononuclear cells. The receptors were gathered from a human donor with common variable immunodeficiency.

This clone was detected ten times or more. Read coverage stops 3 residues before the CDR3 terminus; the germline J gene supplies the remainder. The V gene is TRBV18, the J gene TRBJ2-7, with TRBD1 as a possible D gene (6 bases). This CDR3 spans 15 amino acids. CDR1 is KGHSH, CDR2 LQKENI, per germline. Trimming shortened V by 0 bases and J by 4 bases, and 13 bases separated the two germline ends. The covered CDR3 bases are TGTGCCAGCTCACCACCGTCAGGGGCCAGGTACGAG. Its translation: CASSPPSGARYE. The CDR3 reads in full as CASSPPSGARYEQYF.

This clone was detected a few times. The read ends 3 residues before the CDR3 terminus; that terminus is restored from the germline J gene. This chain links TRBV19 with TRBJ1-2, with D possibly TRBD1 on 5 matching bases. The CDR3 covers 16 residues. V was shortened by 1 base and J by 3 bases, with 15 bases between the two germline ends. Germline V CDR1 and CDR2: LNHDA, SQIVND (reference sequence). The sequenced CDR3 bases are TGTGCCAGTAGTATAGGCGGGGGACCGGCTTACTATGGC. It codes for CASSIGGGPAYYG. The entire CDR3 reads CASSIGGGPAYYGYTF.

This clone was observed many times. The read terminates 3 residues before the CDR3 end, so the remaining end is supplied by the germline J gene. The chain combines TRBV20-1 with TRBJ1-2, with TRBD1 matching 7 bases. Germline V gene data show CDR1 as DFQATT and CDR2 as SNEGSKA (reference sequence). The ends lost 1 base at V and 6 bases at J; junction bases unmatched: 2. This CDR3 is 12 amino acids long. The CDR3 protein is CSARAGQDGYTF. The CDR3 bases that were read are TGCAGTGCTAGAGCCGGACAGGATGGC.